The entry that follows covers one T cell receptor beta chain sequence. The antigen remains unidentified. Sequenced by immunoSEQ multiplex PCR; TCRdb stores in-frame clones only, minus some. The profile shows approximately 120,000 clones, 85% of them singletons. The data were taken from a study of T cell responses to AZD1222 COVID-19 vaccine. Notes on the study in general: Along spike, vaccine-associated CD4 TCRs were found throughout, with dominance at 160-218 and 743-854. Reportedly, nearly half the spike-specific TCRs target unmutated variant regions.

This CDR3 is built from 12 residues. Germline trimming cut 4 bases from V and 8 bases from J; bases unmatched to any gene: 0. The V gene's germline CDR1 is GTSNPN and CDR2 SVGIG (reference sequence). This clonotype originated in an adult who received the AZD1222 COVID-19 vaccine. Material: peripheral blood, obtained 28 days after the second AZD1222 dose. The V gene is TRBV30, the J gene TRBJ2-1; TRBD2 matches at 12 bases. For the CDR3, the DNA is TGTGCCTGGACTAGCGGGGGGGATGAGCAGTTCTTC. Protein product: CAWTSGGDEQFF.